A selection of T cell receptor beta chains follows, all from one sample in a study of T cells in localized non-small cell lung cancer. Profiling relied on immunoSEQ multiplex PCR, and the TCRdb table lists in-frame clones only, not all of them. This table holds about 36,000 clones, around nine tenths found once. Material: peripheral blood, obtained before any cancer treatment. These receptor sequences come from a female donor older than 55 with stage I lung adenocarcinoma. CDR3s include the opening cysteine and the closing phenylalanine or tryptophan. The order of the fields is D gene, J gene, V gene, clone size, CDR3 DNA, CDR3 protein. D genes are given only for firm matches. The size entry is marked missing in some rows and otherwise reads once, few, many or a size class.

. TRBJ1-2 TRBV19 once TGTGCCAGTAGTATACCCCCGGGGGGGAACTATGGCTACACCTTC CASSIPPGGNYGYTF
. TRBJ2-2 TRBV5-1 few TGCGCCAGCAGCTTCGGGTATACCGCGAACACCGGGGAGCTGTTTTTT CASSFGYTANTGELFF
TRBD1 TRBJ2-6 TRBV15 few TGTGCCACCAGCAGGGAGGACAGGGGGCCTGGGGCCAACGTCCTGACTTTC CATSREDRGPGANVLTF
. TRBJ1-1 TRBV19 . TGTGCCAGTACCCGCCGTGGTCTGGGGAACTTTTTAAACACTGAAGCTTTCTTT CASTRRGLGNFLNTEAFF
TRBD1 TRBJ2-5 TRBV19 . TGTGCCAGTAGTATAGATCGGGGACAGGGGTTGGAGACCCAGTACTTC CASSIDRGQGLETQYF
. TRBJ2-5 TRBV15 once TGTGCCACCAGCAGAGATGAAGGGGGCCAAGAGACCCAGTACTTC CATSRDEGGQETQYF
. TRBJ1-2 TRBV29-1 . TGCAGCGCCGTGGGATCGGATGGCTACACCTTC CSAVGSDGYTF
TRBD1 TRBJ2-3 TRBV6-5 once TGTGCCAGCAGGCCGCAGGGGGTAACAGATACGCAGTATTTT CASRPQGVTDTQYF
. TRBJ1-1 TRBV2 . TGTGTCGCGAGATTCAACTTGAACACTGAAGCTTTCTTT CVARFNLNTEAFF
. TRBJ2-6 TRBV5-1 . TGCGCCAGCAGCGGGGCTGACGGAAACCCCCCTTTCTCTGGGGTCAACGTCCTGACTTTC CASSGADGNPPFSGVNVLTF
. TRBJ1-5 TRBV19 . TGTGCCAGTAAAGGGAGACAGGGCAATCAGCCCCAGCATTTT CASKGRQGNQPQHF
TRBD1 TRBJ2-7 TRBV19 . TGTGCCAGTAGTATCCGGGACAGGGTTTACGAGCAGTACTTC CASSIRDRVYEQYF
. TRBJ1-5 TRBV10-1 . TGCGCCAGCAGTCGTGGGCACCAGCCCCAGCATTTT CASSRGHQPQHF
. TRBJ2-3 TRBV18 . TGTGCCAGCTCACCACGATCCCCCGAGGGTATGGATACGCAGTATTTT CASSPRSPEGMDTQYF
. TRBJ1-2 TRBV28 . TGTGCCAGCAGTTCGCAAATGCACCATGGCTACACCTTC CASSSQMHHGYTF
TRBD2 TRBJ2-3 TRBV5-1 . TGCGCCAGCAGCTTGGAGATTAGCGGGGCCACAGATACGCAGTATTTT CASSLEISGATDTQYF
TRBD1 TRBJ1-6 TRBV15 . TGTGCCACCAGCAGAGACTCCGGGACAGGGTCTTCACCCCTCCACTTT CATSRDSGTGSSPLHF
. TRBJ1-5 TRBV9 . TGTGCCAGCAGCGTAGGAGTGTATAGCAATCAGCCCCAGCATTTT CASSVGVYSNQPQHF
TRBD2 TRBJ2-1 TRBV2 . TGTGCCAGCAGTGAAAGGACTAGCGGGTGGATAAATGAGCAGTTCTTC CASSERTSGWINEQFF
. TRBJ1-1 TRBV28 . TGTGCCAGCAGTACCCCTCCCCGTGAAGCTTTCTTT CASSTPPREAFF
. TRBJ2-7 TRBV7-9 . TGTGCCAGCAGCTTAGAAGGCGGTTTGGACCACGAGCAGTACTTC CASSLEGGLDHEQYF
TRBD1 TRBJ2-2 TRBV27 . TGTGCCAGCAGTCCGGACAGGGCCTATATCACCGGGGAGCTGTTTTTT CASSPDRAYITGELFF
. TRBJ2-6 TRBV18 . TGTGCCAGCTCATCCTTTCTCAGCGCTGGGGCCAACGTCCTGACTTTC CASSSFLSAGANVLTF
. TRBJ1-3 TRBV5-1 few TGCGCCAGCAGCTTAACGGTGGCGGGCAATGGAAACACCATATATTTT CASSLTVAGNGNTIYF
. TRBJ2-7 TRBV25-1 . TGTGCCAGCAGTGTGGGGAGGTCCTACGAGCAGTACTTC CASSVGRSYEQYF
. TRBJ1-2 TRBV18 . TGTGCCAGCTCACTTCCCTTCGATGGCTACACCTTC CASSLPFDGYTF
TRBD2 TRBJ2-3 TRBV9 . TGTGCCAGCAGCGTACGGACTAGCGGGGCCCAATGGGGTACGCAGTATTTT CASSVRTSGAQWGTQYF
TRBD1 TRBJ2-3 TRBV5-1 . TGCGCCAGCAGTTCTACAGGGGGTCCCACAGATACGCAGTATTTT CASSSTGGPTDTQYF
. TRBJ1-4 TRBV11-2 . TGTGCCAGCAGCAGGCGGGTCACTAATGAAAAACTGTTTTTT CASSRRVTNEKLFF
. TRBJ1-1 TRBV5-1 few TGCGCCAGCAGCCTTGGGGAAGCCAACACTGAAGCTTTCTTT CASSLGEANTEAFF
. TRBJ1-2 TRBV7-2 . TGTGCCAGCAGCTTTACAGGGATGGGGAATGGCTACACCTTC CASSFTGMGNGYTF
TRBD1 TRBJ1-1 TRBV19 . TGTGCCAGTAGCCTGCGACAGGGGAACACTGAAGCTTTCTTT CASSLRQGNTEAFF
. TRBJ2-1 TRBV13 . TGTGCCAGCAGCTTAGGGCGGTCAAAGTTCTTC CASSLGRSKFF
. TRBJ1-5 TRBV6-5 . TGTGCCAGCAGTTACTCGCCGGATACAGCAGCCCAGCATTTT CASSYSPDTAAQHF
. TRBJ2-2 TRBV11-2 . TGTGCCAGCAGCTTATTCCAGGGCGACACCGGGGAGCTGTTTTTT CASSLFQGDTGELFF
. TRBJ1-5 TRBV6-5 . TGTGCCAGCAGACAAGCAATTTATAGCAATCAGCCCCAGCATTTT CASRQAIYSNQPQHF
. TRBJ2-5 TRBV27 . TGTGCCAGCAGTTTAGGTCAGGGTGACCAAGAGACCCAGTACTTC CASSLGQGDQETQYF
TRBD1 TRBJ1-4 TRBV27 . TGTGCCAGCAGTTCGCGTCGGGACAGCTTTAATGAAAAACTGTTTTTT CASSSRRDSFNEKLFF
. TRBJ1-2 TRBV28 . TGTGCCAGCGAAAAACAGGGTTTTAACTATGGCTACACCTTC CASEKQGFNYGYTF
. TRBJ2-2 TRBV7-9 . TGTGCCAGCAGCCCCGAGGCAACCGGCAGGCGGGAGCTGTTTTTT CASSPEATGRRELFF
. TRBJ1-4 TRBV14 . TGTGCCAGCAGCCAAGAAGGCAGAGCGAATGAAAAACTGTTTTTT CASSQEGRANEKLFF
TRBD1 TRBJ1-2 TRBV5-4 . TGTGCCAGCAGCTTACCCTCGACAGGGGATGGCTACACCTTC CASSLPSTGDGYTF
. TRBJ1-2 TRBV28 . TGTGCCAGCAGTTCCTCCCGGGCGGCCTATGGCTACACCTTC CASSSSRAAYGYTF
. TRBJ1-2 TRBV2 once TGTGCCAGCACGGTTGGGGTATTTGGCTACACCTTC CASTVGVFGYTF
. TRBJ1-1 TRBV27 . TGTGCCAGCAGTTTTTCCTTCGGCACTGAAGCTTTCTTT CASSFSFGTEAFF
. TRBJ1-2 TRBV28 . TGTGCCAGCAGTCTGGCCTCCATCGGCTACACCTTC CASSLASIGYTF
. TRBJ1-3 TRBV19 once TGTGCCAGTAGTCCCCGGTGGGGGTCTGGAAACACCATATATTTT CASSPRWGSGNTIYF
. TRBJ1-3 TRBV4-1 . TGCGCCAGCAGCCAAGCGAATACTGCTGGAAACACCATATATTTT CASSQANTAGNTIYF
. TRBJ1-2 TRBV5-8 . TGTGCCAGCAGCTTGGCGACCGGGCCCTGGTATGGCTACACCTTC CASSLATGPWYGYTF
. TRBJ1-5 TRBV7-2 . TGTGCCAGCAGCTTAGACAGCGGGGGTATCCATCAGCCCCAGCATTTT CASSLDSGGIHQPQHF
. TRBJ1-1 TRBV6-5 . TGTGCCAGCAGTTCCGCCCTCAGACAGGAGAACACTGAAGCTTTCTTT CASSSALRQENTEAFF
. TRBJ2-4 TRBV7-6 . TGTGCCAGCAGCTTAACCCCGCTAAGTTCCCCCAAAAACATTCAGTACTTC CASSLTPLSSPKNIQYF
. TRBJ1-2 TRBV4-1 . TGCGCCAGCAGCCAAGCTGTCGAGAGGAACTATGGCTACACCTTC CASSQAVERNYGYTF
. TRBJ2-1 TRBV5-6 . TGTGCCAGCAGCCTACGGACGGCTAGGGAGCAGTTCTTC CASSLRTAREQFF
. TRBJ1-5 TRBV28 . TGTGCCAGCAGTACGGGGGAACAGCCCCAGCATTTT CASSTGEQPQHF
. TRBJ1-3 TRBV10-3 . TGTGCCATCAGGGGCCCTCAGGGGACCTCTGGAAACACCATATATTTT CAIRGPQGTSGNTIYF
. TRBJ1-5 TRBV28 . TGTGCCAGCACCGAGGGGTGGCAGCCCCAGCATTTT CASTEGWQPQHF